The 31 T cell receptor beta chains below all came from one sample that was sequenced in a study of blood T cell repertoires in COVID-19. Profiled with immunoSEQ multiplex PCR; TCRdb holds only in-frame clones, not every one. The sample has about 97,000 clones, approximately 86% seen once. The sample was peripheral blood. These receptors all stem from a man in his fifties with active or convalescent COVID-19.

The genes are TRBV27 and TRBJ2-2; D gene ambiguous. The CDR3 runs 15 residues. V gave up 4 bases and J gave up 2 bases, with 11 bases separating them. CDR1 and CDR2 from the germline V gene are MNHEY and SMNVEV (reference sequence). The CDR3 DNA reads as TGTGCCAGCAGTTATTTTCAGGCCAACACCGGGGAGCTGTTTTTT. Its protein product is CASSYFQANTGELFF.

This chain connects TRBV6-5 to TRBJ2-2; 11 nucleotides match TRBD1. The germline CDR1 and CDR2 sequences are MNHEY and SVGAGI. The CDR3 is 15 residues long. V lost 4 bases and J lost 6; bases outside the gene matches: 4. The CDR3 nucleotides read TGTGCCAGCAGTTTGCCGGGACAGGGGGCCGGGGAGCTGTTTTTT. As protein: CASSLPGQGAGELFF.

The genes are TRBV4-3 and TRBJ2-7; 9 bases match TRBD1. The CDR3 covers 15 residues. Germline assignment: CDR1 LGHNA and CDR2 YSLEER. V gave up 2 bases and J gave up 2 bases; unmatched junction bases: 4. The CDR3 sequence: CASSQKGTGPYEQYF. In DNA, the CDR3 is TGCGCCAGCAGCCAAAAAGGGACAGGGCCCTACGAGCAGTACTTC.

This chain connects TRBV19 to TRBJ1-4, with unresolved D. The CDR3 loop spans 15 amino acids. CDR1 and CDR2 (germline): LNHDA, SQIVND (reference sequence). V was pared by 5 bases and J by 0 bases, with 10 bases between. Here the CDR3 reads CASSSQDATNEKLFF. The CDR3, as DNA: TGTGCCAGTAGTTCGCAGGATGCAACTAATGAAAAACTGTTTTTT.

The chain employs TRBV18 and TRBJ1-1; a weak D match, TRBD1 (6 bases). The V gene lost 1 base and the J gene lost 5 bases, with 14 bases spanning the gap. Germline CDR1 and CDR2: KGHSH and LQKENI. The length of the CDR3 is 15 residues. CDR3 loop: CASSPREGEGTEAFF. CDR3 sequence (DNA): TGTGCCAGCTCACCACGGGAGGGGGAGGGGACTGAAGCTTTCTTT.

This CDR3 is CAWKLSGGTGAGYTF. The CDR3 DNA follows: TGTGCCTGGAAATTATCAGGAGGGACAGGGGCCGGCTACACCTTC. The chain employs TRBV30 and TRBJ1-2; 10 positions agree with TRBD1. Looked up from germline, CDR1 is GTSNPN and CDR2 is SVGIG (reference sequence). The CDR3 sequence is 15 residues long. With 4 bases clipped from V and 8 bases from J, the junction kept 13 bases outside the gene matches.

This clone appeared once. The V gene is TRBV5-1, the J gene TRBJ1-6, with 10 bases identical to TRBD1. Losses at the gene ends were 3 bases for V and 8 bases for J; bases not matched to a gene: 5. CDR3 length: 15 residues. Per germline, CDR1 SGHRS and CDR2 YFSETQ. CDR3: CASSSGTGDDSPLHF. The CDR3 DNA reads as TGCGCCAGCAGCTCCGGGACAGGGGACGATTCACCCCTCCACTTT.

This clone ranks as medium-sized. The CDR3 here is CASSYSLAGGIYNEQFF. The CDR3 nucleotides read TGTGCCAGCAGCTACTCTCTAGCGGGGGGGATCTACAATGAGCAGTTCTTC. The rearrangement links TRBV9 to TRBJ2-1; 12 nucleotides match TRBD2. Per the germline V gene, CDR1 is SGDLS and CDR2 is YYNGEE. This CDR3 region has 17 residues. Losses at the gene ends were 4 bases for V and 3 bases for J; bases not matched to a gene: 8.

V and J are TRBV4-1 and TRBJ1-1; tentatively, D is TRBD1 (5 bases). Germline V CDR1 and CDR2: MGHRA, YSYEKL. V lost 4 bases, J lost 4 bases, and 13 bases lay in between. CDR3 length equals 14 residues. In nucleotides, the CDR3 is TGCGCCAGCAGCCGTCAGGGTGAGAGCACTGAAGCTTTCTTT. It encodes CASSRQGESTEAFF.

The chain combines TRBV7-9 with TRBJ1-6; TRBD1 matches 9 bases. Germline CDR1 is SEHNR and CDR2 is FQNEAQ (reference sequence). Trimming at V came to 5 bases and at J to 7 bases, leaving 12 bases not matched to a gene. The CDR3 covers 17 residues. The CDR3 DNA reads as TGTGCCAGCAGCCCATCCGGGACAGGGACACAAAATTCACCCCTCCACTTT. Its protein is CASSPSGTGTQNSPLHF.

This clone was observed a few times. DNA for the CDR3: TGCGCCAGCAGCGAGGGACAGGGTTTTCAGACCCAGTACTTC. Translating it yields CASSEGQGFQTQYF. The V and J genes are TRBV5-1 and TRBJ2-5, with TRBD1 matching 9 bases. Losses at the gene ends were 4 bases for V and 6 bases for J; bases not matched to a gene: 7. Germline CDR1 and CDR2: SGHRS and YFSETQ. This CDR3 region has 14 residues.

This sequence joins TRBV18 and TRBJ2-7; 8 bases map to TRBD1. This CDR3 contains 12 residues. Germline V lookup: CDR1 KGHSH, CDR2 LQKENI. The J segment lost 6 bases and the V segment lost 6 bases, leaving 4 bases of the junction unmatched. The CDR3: CASSLQGVEQYF. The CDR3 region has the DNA TGTGCCAGCTCGTTACAGGGGGTCGAGCAGTACTTC.

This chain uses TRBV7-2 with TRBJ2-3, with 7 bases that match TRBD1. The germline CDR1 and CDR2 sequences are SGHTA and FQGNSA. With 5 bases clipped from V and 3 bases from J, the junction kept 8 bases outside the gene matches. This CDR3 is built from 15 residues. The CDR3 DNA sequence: TGTGCCAGCAGCCTCAAGATGACAGGGACAGATACGCAGTATTTT. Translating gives CASSLKMTGTDTQYF.

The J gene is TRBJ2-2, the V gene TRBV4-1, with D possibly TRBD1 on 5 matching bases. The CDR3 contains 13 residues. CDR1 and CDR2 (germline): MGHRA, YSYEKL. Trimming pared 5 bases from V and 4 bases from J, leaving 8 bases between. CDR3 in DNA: TGCGCCAGCAGCTGGACATCCACCGGGGAGCTGTTTTTT. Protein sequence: CASSWTSTGELFF.

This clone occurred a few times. The CDR3 sequence: CASSSRLPETQYF. CDR3 in DNA: TGTGCCAGCAGCTCGAGACTTCCGGAGACCCAGTACTTC. This rearrangement joins TRBV7-8 to TRBJ2-5; D uncertain. V was shortened by 4 bases and J by 5 bases, with 11 bases between the two germline ends. The CDR3 is made up of 13 amino acids. Germline V gives CDR1 SGHVS, CDR2 FQNEAQ.

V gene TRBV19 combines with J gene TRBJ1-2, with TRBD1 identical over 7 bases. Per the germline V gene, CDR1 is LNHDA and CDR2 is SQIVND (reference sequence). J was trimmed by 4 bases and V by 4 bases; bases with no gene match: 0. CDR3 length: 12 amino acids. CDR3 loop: CASSKGAYGYTF. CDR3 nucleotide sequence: TGTGCCAGTAGTAAGGGGGCCTATGGCTACACCTTC.

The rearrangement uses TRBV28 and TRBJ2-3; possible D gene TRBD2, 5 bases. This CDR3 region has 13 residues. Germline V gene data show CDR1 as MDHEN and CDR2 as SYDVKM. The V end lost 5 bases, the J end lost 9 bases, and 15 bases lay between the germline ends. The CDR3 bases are TGTGCCAGCAGTCCCCTATCCGGGGAAACGCAGTATTTT. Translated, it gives CASSPLSGETQYF.

The DNA for the CDR3 is TGTGCCAGCAGCTTATTTCTGGCGGGGGGGAACTCCTACGAGCAGTACTTC. It translates to CASSLFLAGGNSYEQYF. The chain recombines TRBV7-2 with TRBJ2-7, with TRBD2 matching over 9 bases. V shed 2 bases, J shed 0 bases, and the junction held 8 bases outside the gene matches. The CDR3 has 17 residues. Per germline, CDR1 SGHTA and CDR2 FQGNSA. The entire variable domain, with the rest obtained from reference TRBV7-2 and TRBJ2-7, is as follows: GAGVSQSPSNKVTEKGKDVELRCDPISGHTALYWYRQSLGQGLEFLIYFQGNSAPDKSGLPSDRFSAERTGGSVSTLTIQRTQQEDSAVYLCASSLFLAGGNSYEQYFGPGTRLTVT.

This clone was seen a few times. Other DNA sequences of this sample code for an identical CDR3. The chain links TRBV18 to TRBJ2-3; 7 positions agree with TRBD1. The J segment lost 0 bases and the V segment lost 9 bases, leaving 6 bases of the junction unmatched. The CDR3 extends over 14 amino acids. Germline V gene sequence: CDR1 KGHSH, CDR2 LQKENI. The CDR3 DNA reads TGTGCCAGTAAACAGGGGCCCAGCACAGATACGCAGTATTTT. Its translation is CASKQGPSTDTQYF.

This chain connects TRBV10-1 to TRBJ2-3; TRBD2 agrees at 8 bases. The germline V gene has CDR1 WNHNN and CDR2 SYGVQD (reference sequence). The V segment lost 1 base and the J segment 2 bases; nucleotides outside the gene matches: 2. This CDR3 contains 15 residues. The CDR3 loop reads CASSEYSGDTDTQYF. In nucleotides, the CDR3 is TGCGCCAGCAGTGAGTATAGCGGGGACACAGATACGCAGTATTTT.

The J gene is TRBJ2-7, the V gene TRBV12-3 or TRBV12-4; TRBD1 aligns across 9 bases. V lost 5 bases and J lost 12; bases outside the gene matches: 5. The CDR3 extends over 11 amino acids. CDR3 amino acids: CASSDGTGMYF. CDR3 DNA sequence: TGTGCCAGCAGTGACGGGACAGGGATGTACTTC.

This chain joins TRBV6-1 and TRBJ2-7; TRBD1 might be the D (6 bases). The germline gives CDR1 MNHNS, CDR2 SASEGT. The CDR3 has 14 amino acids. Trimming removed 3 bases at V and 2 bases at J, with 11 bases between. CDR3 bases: TGTGCCAGCAGTGAGCAGGGGCGTCCCTACGAGCAGTACTTC. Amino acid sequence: CASSEQGRPYEQYF.

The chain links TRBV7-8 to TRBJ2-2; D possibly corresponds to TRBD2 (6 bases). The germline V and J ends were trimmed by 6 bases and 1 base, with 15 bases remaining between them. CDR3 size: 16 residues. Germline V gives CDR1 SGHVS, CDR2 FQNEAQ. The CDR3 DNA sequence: TGTGCCAGCAGACTAGCTTGGGACGGGAACACCGGGGAGCTGTTTTTT. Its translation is CASRLAWDGNTGELFF.

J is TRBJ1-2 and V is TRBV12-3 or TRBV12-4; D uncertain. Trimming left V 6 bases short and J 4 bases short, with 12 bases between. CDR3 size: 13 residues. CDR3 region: CASRRFGGYGYTF. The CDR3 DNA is TGTGCCAGCAGGCGCTTCGGCGGCTATGGCTACACCTTC.

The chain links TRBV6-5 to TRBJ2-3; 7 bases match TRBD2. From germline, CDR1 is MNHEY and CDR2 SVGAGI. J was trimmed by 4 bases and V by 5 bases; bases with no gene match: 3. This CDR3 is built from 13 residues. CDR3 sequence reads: CASSRGRADTQYF. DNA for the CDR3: TGTGCCAGCAGTCGGGGGAGGGCAGATACGCAGTATTTT.

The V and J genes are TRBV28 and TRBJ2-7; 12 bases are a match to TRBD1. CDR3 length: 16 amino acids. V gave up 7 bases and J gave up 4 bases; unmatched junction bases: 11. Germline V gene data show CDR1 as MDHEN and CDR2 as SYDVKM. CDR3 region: CASTPRGTGGKYEQYV. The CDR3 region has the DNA TGTGCCAGCACTCCTAGGGGGACAGGGGGCAAGTACGAGCAGTACGTC.

The CDR3 region has the DNA TGTGCCAGCAGCTTAAGTACCGGGAACCCCCAGCATTTT. It codes for CASSLSTGNPQHF. V usage is TRBV7-6 and J usage is TRBJ1-5; D uncertain. The CDR3 runs 13 residues. Deletions cut 2 bases from V and 10 bases from J, with 12 bases between. Germline CDR1 reads SGHVS; CDR2 reads FNYEAQ.

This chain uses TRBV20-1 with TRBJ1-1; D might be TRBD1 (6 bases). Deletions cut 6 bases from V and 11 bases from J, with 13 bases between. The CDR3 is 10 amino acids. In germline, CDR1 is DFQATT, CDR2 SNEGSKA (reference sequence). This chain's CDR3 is CSAHRVHAFF. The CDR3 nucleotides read TGCAGTGCCCACAGGGTTCATGCTTTCTTT.

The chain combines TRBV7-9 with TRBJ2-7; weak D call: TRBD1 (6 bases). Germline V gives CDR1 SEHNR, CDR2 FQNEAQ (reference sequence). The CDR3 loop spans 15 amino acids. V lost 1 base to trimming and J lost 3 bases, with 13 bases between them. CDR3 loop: CASSLVQGTNYEQYV. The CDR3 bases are TGTGCCAGCAGCTTAGTACAGGGAACGAACTACGAGCAGTACGTC.

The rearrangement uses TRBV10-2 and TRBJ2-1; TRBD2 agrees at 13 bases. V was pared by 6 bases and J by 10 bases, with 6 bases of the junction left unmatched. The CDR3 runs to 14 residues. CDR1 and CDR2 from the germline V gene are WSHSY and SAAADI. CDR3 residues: CASRTSGGSREQFF. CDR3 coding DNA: TGCGCCAGCAGGACTAGCGGGGGGTCGAGGGAGCAGTTCTTC.

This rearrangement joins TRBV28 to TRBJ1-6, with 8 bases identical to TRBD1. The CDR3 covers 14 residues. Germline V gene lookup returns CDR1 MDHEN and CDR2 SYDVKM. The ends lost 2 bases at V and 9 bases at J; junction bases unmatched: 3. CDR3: CASSLRTGSSPLHF. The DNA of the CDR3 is TGTGCCAGCAGTTTAAGGACAGGGTCTTCACCCCTCCACTTT.